This T cell receptor beta chain originates from a study of T-cell reconstitution after alpha-beta-depleted transplantation in children (dated by TCRdb to about 2016). About the study as a whole: T-cell immune reconstitution after TCRalphabeta/CD19-depleted allogeneic hematopoietic cell transplantation in children was quantitatively tracked in the study by means of TCR repertoire profiling.

The library was built by means of PCR. Sequenced on an Illumina HiSeq 2500. TCR libraries were prepared with molecular barcoding, using unique molecular identifiers to normalize TCRbeta repertoire quantification. TCRdb reworked the public reads: Q25 trimming with fastp, MiXCR clone assembly, productive beta chains retained. Duplicate CDR3 protein sequences are folded into a single record with the most common DNA and genes. This sample comprises over 150,000 distinct CDR3 sequences, more than 12% of them detected only once. Less than 15% of the sample comes from the top ten. Points on this clonotype: Its antigen specificity is not known. No base-level quality is on record; no much larger clone is a single base apart.

Relative to germline, V is missing 5 bases and J is missing 5 bases, with 10 bases of the junction outside any gene match. The CDR3 covers 16 residues, taking in both the cysteine and the phenylalanine. The only DNA kept is the CDR3, 48 bases in frame from the first base. Sequenced material: PBMCs from the stem cell graft donor, taken from the stem cell graft. The V and J genes are TRBV12-3 or TRBV12-4 and TRBJ1-5; 9 of the junction bases match TRBD1. The receptor was derived from a human donor who donated a stem cell graft to a child with acute lymphoblastic leukemia. The CDR3 reads CASSPKGQGLDQPQHF. The sequenced DNA is TGTGCCAGCAGTCCGAAGGGACAGGGCCTAGATCAGCCCCAGCATTTT.